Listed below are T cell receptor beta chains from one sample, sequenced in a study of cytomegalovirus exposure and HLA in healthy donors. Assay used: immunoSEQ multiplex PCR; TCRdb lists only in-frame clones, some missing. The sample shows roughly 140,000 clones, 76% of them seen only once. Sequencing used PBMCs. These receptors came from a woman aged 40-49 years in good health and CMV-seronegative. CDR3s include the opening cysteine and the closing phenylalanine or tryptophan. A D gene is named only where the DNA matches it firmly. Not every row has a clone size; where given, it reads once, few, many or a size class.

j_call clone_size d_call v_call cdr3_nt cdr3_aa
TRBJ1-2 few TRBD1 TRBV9 TGTGCCAGCAGCCCAGAGACAGGGCCCTGGTCTGGCTACACCTTC CASSPETGPWSGYTF
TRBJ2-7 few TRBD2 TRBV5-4 TGTGCCAGCAGCTTGGCTTCTAGCGGGACCTACGAGCAGTACTTC CASSLASSGTYEQYF
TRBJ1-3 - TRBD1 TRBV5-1 TGCGCCAGCAGCTTGGAATTTACAGGGGGCGGCGGAAACACCATATATTTT CASSLEFTGGGGNTIYF
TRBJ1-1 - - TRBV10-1 TGCGCCAGCAGCTCAGGGACTGAAGCTTTCTTT CASSSGTEAFF
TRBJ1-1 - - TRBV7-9 TGTGCCAGCAGCTTATCAGGGAACACTGAAGCTTTCTTT CASSLSGNTEAFF
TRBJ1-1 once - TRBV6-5 TGTGCCAGCAGTGAAAAAGGGGGGAACACTGAAGCTTTCTTT CASSEKGGNTEAFF
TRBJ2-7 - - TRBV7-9 TGTGCCAGCAGCGCAGGGTTGGGGCCTTGGGAGCAGTACTTC CASSAGLGPWEQYF
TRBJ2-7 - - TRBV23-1 TGCGCCAGCAGTCCCAGAGACAGGTGCTACGAGCAGTACTTC CASSPRDRCYEQYF
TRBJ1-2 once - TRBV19 TGTGCCAGTAGTTGGAGGGCGGATGACACAACAGCATATGGCTACACCTTC CASSWRADDTTAYGYTF
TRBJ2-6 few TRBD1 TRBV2 TGTGCCAGCAGTAGGGACAGGGCTAGCTCTGGGGCCAACGTCCTGACTTTC CASSRDRASSGANVLTF
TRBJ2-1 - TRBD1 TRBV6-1 TGTGCCAGCAGTGAGCACCCAGGACAGGGGGCTCGTAATGAGCAGTTCTTC CASSEHPGQGARNEQFF
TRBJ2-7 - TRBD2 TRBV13 TGTGCCAGCAGCGGACTAGCGGGAGGGGGATCCTACGAGCAGTACTTC CASSGLAGGGSYEQYF
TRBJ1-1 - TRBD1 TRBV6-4 TGTGCCAGCAGTGACTACAGGGGCACTGAAGCTTTCTTT CASSDYRGTEAFF
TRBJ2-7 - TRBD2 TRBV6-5 TGTGCCAGCAGCTACTCGCTAGCGGGGACCTACGAGCAGTACTTC CASSYSLAGTYEQYF
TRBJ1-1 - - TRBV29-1 TGCAGCGTTGAACATCAGGCAGGGGTTGAAGCTTTCTTT CSVEHQAGVEAFF
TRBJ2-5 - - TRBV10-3 TGTGCCATCAGTGCGACTAGGGAGACAGAGACCCAGTACTTC CAISATRETETQYF
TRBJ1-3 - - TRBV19 TGTGCCAGTATGGCGGACGGGGCTGGAAACACCATATATTTT CASMADGAGNTIYF
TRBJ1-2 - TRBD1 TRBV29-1 TGCAGCGTTGGTGCATGGGGACAGGGATATGGCTACACCTTC CSVGAWGQGYGYTF
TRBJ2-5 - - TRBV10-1 TGCGCCAGCAGTGAGGGGGGCTGGCAAGAGACCCAGTACTTC CASSEGGWQETQYF
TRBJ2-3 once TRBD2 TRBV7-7 TGTGCCAGCAGCGAGCGGGAGTTAGATACGCAGTATTTT CASSERELDTQYF
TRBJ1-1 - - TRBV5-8 TGTGCCAGCAGCTTGCTAAGGGGCATGAACACTGAAGCTTTCTTT CASSLLRGMNTEAFF
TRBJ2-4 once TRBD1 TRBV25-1 TGTGCCAGCAGTGGCACAGGGGAGGCCAAAAACATTCAGTACTTC CASSGTGEAKNIQYF
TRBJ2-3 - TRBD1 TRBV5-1 TGCGCCGGCAGCTTTGGGACAGAATATACAGATACGCAGTATTTT CAGSFGTEYTDTQYF
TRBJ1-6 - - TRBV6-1 TGTGCCAGCAGTGAATTAGAGAGCTCCTATAATTCACCCCTCCACTTT CASSELESSYNSPLHF
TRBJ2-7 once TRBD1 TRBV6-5 TGTGCCAGCAGTTACTCCGGGACAGGGGGCTACGAGCAGTACTTC CASSYSGTGGYEQYF
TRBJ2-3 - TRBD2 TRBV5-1 TGCGCCAGCAGCACAACCGGGACTAGCGGGTCAAATACGCAGTATTTT CASSTTGTSGSNTQYF
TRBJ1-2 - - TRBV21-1 TGTGCCAGCAGCAAATCACCGTCGGGAAGACAGGGTTTGTATGGCTACACCTTC CASSKSPSGRQGLYGYTF
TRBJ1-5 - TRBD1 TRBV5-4 TGTGCCAGCAGCCCCGGGACAGGGGATCAGCCCCAGCATTTT CASSPGTGDQPQHF
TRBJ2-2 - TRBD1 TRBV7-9 TGTGCCAGCAGCTCCGATCAAGGACAGGGAAACACCGGGGAGCTGTTTTTT CASSSDQGQGNTGELFF
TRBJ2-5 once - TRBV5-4 TGTGCCAGTACTCCCCGGGGTGGGGAGACCCAGTACTTC CASTPRGGETQYF
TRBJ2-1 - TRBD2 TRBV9 TGTGCCAGCAGAGCGGGAGGCTACAATGAGCAGTTCTTC CASRAGGYNEQFF
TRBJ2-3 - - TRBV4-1 TGCGCCAGCCAACGCCGGTCTTGGCGGGGGCAAGGCACAGATACGCAGTATTTT CASQRRSWRGQGTDTQYF
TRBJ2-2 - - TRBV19 TGTGCCAGTAGTATAGCCGGGGGACGGGCGAACACCGGGGAGCTGTTTTTT CASSIAGGRANTGELFF
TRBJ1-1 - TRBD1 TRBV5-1 TGCGCCAGCAGCCCTAGACAGGGGACTGAAGCTTTCTTT CASSPRQGTEAFF
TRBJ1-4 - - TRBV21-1 TGTGCCAGCAGCAAAGACCCCCTCTGGGGGAGGGCTAATGAAAAACTGTTTTTT CASSKDPLWGRANEKLFF
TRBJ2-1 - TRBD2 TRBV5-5 TGTGCCAGCAGCCCCTCTGGGCTCCCGGGAGGCAATGAGCAGTTCTTC CASSPSGLPGGNEQFF
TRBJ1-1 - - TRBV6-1 TGTGCCAGCAGTGAAAGTCTGGTTCAGGGGACTGAAGCTTTCTTT CASSESLVQGTEAFF
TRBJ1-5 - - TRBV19 TGTGCCAGTAGTACCTCGTCCGTACAGCCCCAGCATTTT CASSTSSVQPQHF
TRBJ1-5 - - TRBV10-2 TGCGCCAGCATGGTTCGGGGGGATCAGCCCCAGCATTTT CASMVRGDQPQHF
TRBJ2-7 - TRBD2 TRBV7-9 TGTTCCAGCAGCCGAGGACTAGCGGGGGCCAACTACGAGCAGTACTTC CSSSRGLAGANYEQYF
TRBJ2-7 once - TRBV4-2 TGTGCCAGCAGCCAAACGACGGCGCAGGGGTTAGGCTCCTACGAGCAGTACTTC CASSQTTAQGLGSYEQYF
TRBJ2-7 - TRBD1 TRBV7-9 TGTGCCAGCAGCGATCCCGGGACAGGGAGGTACGAGCAGTACTTC CASSDPGTGRYEQYF
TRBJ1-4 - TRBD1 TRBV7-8 TGTGCCAGCAGCTTATCGCAGGGGGCTGAAAAACTGTTTTTT CASSLSQGAEKLFF
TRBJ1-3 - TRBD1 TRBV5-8 TGTGCCAGCAGACGAAAACCGGGACAGGGGTCCGGAAACACCATATATTTT CASRRKPGQGSGNTIYF
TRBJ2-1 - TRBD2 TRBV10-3 TGTGCCGTTCGGGGGGAAGGGGCTATGAACAATGAGCAGTTCTTC CAVRGEGAMNNEQFF
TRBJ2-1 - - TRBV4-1 TGCGCCAGCAGCCAATTTACAGGGACCCCCTACAATGAGCAGTTCTTC CASSQFTGTPYNEQFF
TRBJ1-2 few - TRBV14 TGTGCCAGCAGCCATCGTACGGGGGATTATGGCTACACCTTC CASSHRTGDYGYTF
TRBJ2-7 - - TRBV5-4 TGTGCCAGCAGCAACGGGGTGTGGCGGACCTACGAGCAGTACTTC CASSNGVWRTYEQYF
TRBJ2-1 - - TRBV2 TGTGCCAGCAGTGAAGTGGGCTGGATCTACAATGAGCAGTTCTTC CASSEVGWIYNEQFF
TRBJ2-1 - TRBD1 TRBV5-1 TGCGCCAGCAGCCTAGGGACAGGGGGCAACAATGAGCAGTTCTTC CASSLGTGGNNEQFF
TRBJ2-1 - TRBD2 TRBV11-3 TGTGCCAGCAGCGCAAGCGGGGCTACCTACAATGAGCAGTTCTTC CASSASGATYNEQFF
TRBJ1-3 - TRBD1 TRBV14 TGTGCCAGCAGCCACGGACAGGGTTGGGCTGGAAACACCATATATTTT CASSHGQGWAGNTIYF
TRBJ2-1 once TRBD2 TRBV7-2 TGTGCCAGCAGCTTCCGCGGGAGGGTGTACAATGAGCAGTTCTTC CASSFRGRVYNEQFF